The source of this TCR beta chain is a study of memory CD4+ T cells and cytomegalovirus serostatus. As for the study in general: Donors were healthy Belgian adults, 9 CMV seropositive and approximately 25 seronegative. Study results and limitations: Suggested: most of the CMV-linked TCR signature lies in CD4+ memory cells.

The sort gate was single viable CD3+CD4+CD8-CD45RO+ cells for memory CD4+ T cells. A note on this clone: The antigen is undetermined.

Under the authors' procedure: Out-of-frame sequences were removed, leaving 2 million to 2.5 million distinct TCRbeta sequences. The assay was immunoSEQ multiplex PCR, and TCRdb's table has in-frame clones only and misses some. D and trimming were read from the DNA, whereas the V and J calls and clone size are those reported in that table. The data show around 50,000 clones, 80% to 90% seen once. Per germline, CDR1 SGHRS and CDR2 YFSETQ. Trimming cost V 4 bases and J 4 bases; bases outside gene matches: 6. There are 16 residues in the CDR3. This chain connects TRBV5-1 to TRBJ2-5, with 14 bases aligning to TRBD2. The clonotype originates from an adult in good health and CMV-seronegative. Sequencing was done on a sample of memory CD4+ T cells from blood. The CDR3 DNA reads TGCGCCAGCAGCCGGACGGGACTAGCGGGAGTAGAGACCCAGTACTTC. Amino acid sequence: CASSRTGLAGVETQYF.